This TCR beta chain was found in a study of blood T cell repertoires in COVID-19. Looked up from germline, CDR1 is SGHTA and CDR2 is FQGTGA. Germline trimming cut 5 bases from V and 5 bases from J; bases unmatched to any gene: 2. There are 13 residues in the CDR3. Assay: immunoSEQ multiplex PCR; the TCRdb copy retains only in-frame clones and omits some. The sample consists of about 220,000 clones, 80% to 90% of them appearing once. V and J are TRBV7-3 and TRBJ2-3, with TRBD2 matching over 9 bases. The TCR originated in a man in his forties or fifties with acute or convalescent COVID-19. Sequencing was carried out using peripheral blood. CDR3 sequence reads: CASSLLAGDTQYF. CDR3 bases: TGTGCCAGCAGCCTACTAGCGGGAGATACGCAGTATTTT.